Sequencing of this T cell receptor beta chain was carried out in a study of identical twins. About this clonotype: Its antigen is as yet unknown.

Study-wide findings and caveats: Modelling approaches yielded underestimates of out-of-frame TCR alpha sharing between monozygotic twins. For out-of-frame alpha sequences shared by twins, low generation probability was in excess.

V was pared by 3 bases and J by 5 bases, with 8 bases of the junction left unmatched. The CDR3 is 15 amino acids. CDR1 and CDR2 from the germline V gene are SGHAT and FQNNGV. TCRdb re-analysed the 5' RACE reads in MiXCR, keeping a single row per CDR3 protein. The sample consists of about 190,000 distinct CDR3 sequences, roughly 15% of them appearing once. This sample also appeared in a second study, on T cells expressing NK-cell markers. As reported in that work: The TCR beta repertoires were obtained from sorted CD3+CD56+NKG2C+, CD3+CD56+NKG2C- and CD3+CD56-NKG2C+ T cells. Seven sequenced donors out of eight were HCMV-seropositive, one seronegative.

The sequence came from a woman between 18 and 29 years old in good health. The chain employs TRBV11-2 and TRBJ2-7; 9 bases are a match to TRBD1. Specimen: CD8+ T cells sorted from blood. CDR3 nucleotides: TGTGCCAGCAGCTTCCGACCGGGACAGGGAAACGAGCAGTACTTC. Residues: CASSFRPGQGNEQYF.